One and the same sample provided the 8 T cell receptor beta chains below, sequenced in a study of Graves' ophthalmopathy and Graves' hyperthyroidism. The authors amplified TCR beta CDR3 regions from RNA transcripts. RT-PCR with HTBI primers came first, then second-round multiplex PCR. TCRdb re-analysed the multiplex PCR reads in MiXCR, keeping a single row per CDR3 protein. In the table there are 500,000 to 600,000 distinct CDR3 sequences, about 40% of which are singletons. Sequenced input: peripheral blood or thyroid tissue (not recorded which). The source of these receptors is an adult man with Graves' hyperthyroidism.

This rearrangement joins TRBV20-1 to TRBJ2-5; 7 bases line up with TRBD2. The V gene's germline CDR1 is DFQATT and CDR2 SNEGSKA (reference sequence). The V and J ends lost 0 bases and 5 bases, in that order; junction bases with no gene match: 9. The CDR3 length is 15 residues. CDR3 sequence reads: CSARDRGTTGETQYF. CDR3 coding DNA: TGCAGTGCTAGAGATCGAGGGACTACCGGGGAGACCCAGTACTTC.

This clonotype has a count of ten or more. The chain combines TRBV7-3 with TRBJ2-2; possibly TRBD1 or TRBD2 for D (5 bases each). V was pared by 1 base and J by 5 bases, with 20 bases between. The length of the CDR3 is 18 residues. Germline V gene lookup returns CDR1 SGHTA and CDR2 FQGTGA. The CDR3 loop is CASSLIASDGGKTGELFF. The CDR3 bases are TGTGCCAGCAGCTTAATCGCGTCGGATGGGGGTAAAACCGGGGAGCTGTTTTTT.

The V gene is TRBV12-3 or TRBV12-4, the J gene TRBJ2-2; 9 bases are a match to TRBD2. J lost 2 bases, V lost 7 bases, and 8 bases had no gene match. CDR3 length: 16 amino acids. The CDR3 here is CASKPVAGANTGELFF. CDR3 nucleotides: TGTGCCAGCAAACCCGTAGCGGGAGCAAACACCGGGGAGCTGTTTTTT.

Many counts were recorded for this clonotype. This chain's CDR3 is CASRTRDRDDEQYF. CDR3 nucleotides: TGTGCCAGCAGAACCCGGGACAGGGATGACGAGCAGTACTTC. The J gene is TRBJ2-7, the V gene TRBV13; 9 bases line up with TRBD1. With V trimmed by 6 bases and J by 5 bases, 8 bases remained unmatched. Germline assignment: CDR1 PRHDT and CDR2 FYEKMQ (reference sequence). The length of the CDR3 is 14 residues.

The V gene is TRBV7-2, the J gene TRBJ2-1; 9 bases fit TRBD2. Germline lookup yields CDR1 SGHTA and CDR2 FQGNSA. V lost 4 bases and J lost 4; bases outside the gene matches: 2. The CDR3 sequence is 14 residues long. The CDR3 nucleotides read TGTGCCAGCAGCTCCGGACTAGCGTACAATGAGCAGTTCTTC. Translating gives CASSSGLAYNEQFF.

This clonotype was seen ten or more times. V and J are TRBV4-1 and TRBJ1-1, with a tentative D call TRBD1 (6 bases). Trimming removed 0 bases from V and 7 bases from J, with 9 bases in between. This CDR3 is 13 amino acids long. Germline CDR1 is MGHRA and CDR2 is YSYEKL. The CDR3 coding sequence is TGCGCCAGCAGCCAAGAGGGGGGCGTTGAAGCTTTCTTT. This codes for CASSQEGGVEAFF.

This clonotype has at least ten counts. The gene calls are TRBV20-1 and TRBJ1-5; 7 bases match TRBD1. CDR1 and CDR2 from the germline V gene are DFQATT and SNEGSKA (reference sequence). V dropped 0 bases and J dropped 4; count of bases not matched to a gene: 9. The CDR3 contains 16 residues. The CDR3 here is CSARDTGGQPNQPQHF. The CDR3 DNA reads as TGCAGTGCTAGAGACACCGGGGGACAGCCTAATCAGCCCCAGCATTTT.

This clonotype was recorded many times. This chain uses TRBV29-1 with TRBJ2-5; D call uncertain. Between the trimmed V and J ends, which lost 4 bases and 1 base, there was a span of 10 bases. There are 13 residues in the CDR3. Germline CDR1 SQVTM, CDR2 ANQGSEA. CDR3 amino acids: CSVVIQTQETQYF. In nucleotides, the CDR3 is TGCAGCGTTGTAATTCAGACCCAAGAGACCCAGTACTTC.